One and the same sample provided the 22 T cell receptor beta chains below, sequenced in a study of tumour-infiltrating T cells in Burkitt lymphoma. This table comes from immunoSEQ multiplex PCR, and its TCRdb copy is limited to in-frame clones, with some not included. This sample yields approximately 46,000 clones, of which about a third are seen a single time; around 3% belongs to the top ten. Sequencing input: tumor tissue. Receptors were obtained from a human donor with Burkitt lymphoma.

This clone was found a few times. The rearrangement joins TRBV13 to TRBJ2-7; TRBD1 might be the D (5 bases). From germline, CDR1 is PRHDT and CDR2 FYEKMQ (reference sequence). The CDR3 runs to 13 residues. Trimming took off 5 bases at V and 4 bases at J, with 12 bases between the two ends. This CDR3 reads CASSLWGLYEQYF. The CDR3 DNA is TGTGCCAGCAGCCTGTGGGGCCTTTACGAGCAGTACTTC.

This rearrangement joins TRBV9 to TRBJ1-1; TRBD1 aligns across 10 bases. CDR1 is SGDLS and CDR2 is YYNGEE in the germline V gene. J lost 5 bases, V lost 3 bases, and 7 bases had no gene match. The CDR3 runs to 15 residues. The CDR3 DNA reads TGTGCCAGCAGCGCCGGGACAGGGGATGGGACTGAAGCTTTCTTT. This gives the protein CASSAGTGDGTEAFF.

The CDR3 region is CASSVRTGRTEAFF. CDR3 sequence (DNA): TGCGCCAGCAGTGTGAGAACTGGGAGGACTGAAGCTTTCTTT. The chain uses TRBV10-2 and TRBJ1-1; unclear D gene. Per the germline V gene, CDR1 is WSHSY and CDR2 is SAAADI. This CDR3 region has 14 residues. Deletions cut 4 bases from V and 5 bases from J, with 14 bases between.

This chain links TRBV15 with TRBJ1-2; D is unresolved. Trimming stripped 2 bases from V and 4 bases from J, with 5 bases between. CDR1 and CDR2 from the germline V gene are LNHNV and YYDKDF (reference sequence). CDR3 length: 12 residues. In nucleotides, the CDR3 is TGTGCCACCAGCAGAACCAGCTATGGCTACACCTTC. Protein: CATSRTSYGYTF.

The CDR3 sequence is CASSFGPDWSYNEQFF. The DNA for the CDR3 is TGCGCCAGCAGCTTCGGACCCGATTGGTCCTACAATGAGCAGTTCTTC. The chain couples TRBV5-1 to TRBJ2-1, with no clear D. Trimming took 2 bases from V and 1 from J, leaving 13 bases between them. The CDR3 runs to 16 residues. Germline V gene lookup returns CDR1 SGHRS and CDR2 YFSETQ.

V usage is TRBV5-4 and J usage is TRBJ1-2; 11 nucleotides line up with TRBD1. Germline V gene lookup returns CDR1 SGHNT and CDR2 YYREEE (reference sequence). V dropped 0 bases and J dropped 8; count of bases not matched to a gene: 9. CDR3 length: 16 residues. The CDR3 protein is CASSLGSWTGGAGYTF. CDR3 in DNA: TGTGCCAGCAGCTTGGGGTCCTGGACAGGGGGCGCGGGCTACACCTTC.

The V and J genes are TRBV7-3 and TRBJ2-3, with TRBD2 matching 7 bases. Germline CDR1 reads SGHTA; CDR2 reads FQGTGA. There are 15 residues in the CDR3. V lost 2 bases and J lost 3; bases outside the gene matches: 5. The CDR3, as DNA: TGTGCCAGCAGCTTAGGTGGGGGGGGTACAGATACGCAGTATTTT. This gives the protein CASSLGGGGTDTQYF.

This rearrangement joins TRBV9 to TRBJ2-3, with 10 bases fitting TRBD2. CDR1 and CDR2 from the germline V gene are SGDLS and YYNGEE. J was trimmed by 0 bases and V by 0 bases; bases with no gene match: 13. The CDR3 is 20 residues long. This CDR3 is CASSVGNSGGTTISTDTQYF. The DNA of the CDR3 is TGTGCCAGCAGCGTAGGAAATAGCGGGGGGACCACCATTAGCACAGATACGCAGTATTTT.

J is TRBJ2-7 and V is TRBV18; D is ambiguous. Deletions cut 3 bases from V and 2 bases from J, with 14 bases between. The V gene's germline CDR1 is KGHSH and CDR2 LQKENI. CDR3 length equals 15 residues. The CDR3 DNA reads TGTGCCAGCTCACCGGGGTACGGGCCGGCCTACGAGCAGTACTTC. It encodes CASSPGYGPAYEQYF.

A few counts support this clone. The V gene is TRBV5-4, the J gene TRBJ1-1; D call uncertain. Germline V gene lookup returns CDR1 SGHNT and CDR2 YYREEE (reference sequence). V dropped 0 bases and J dropped 3 bases, with 9 bases sitting between them. This CDR3 region has 14 residues. CDR3 coding DNA: TGTGCCAGCAGCTTGGACGAGGGTCACACTGAAGCTTTCTTT. Translating gives CASSLDEGHTEAFF.

This clone showed up just a few times. The rearrangement joins TRBV6-6 to TRBJ1-2; 7 bases agree with TRBD1. V lost 6 bases and J lost 3; bases outside the gene matches: 4. The CDR3 contains 13 residues. CDR1 and CDR2 (germline): MNHNY, SVGAGI (reference sequence). CDR3 protein: CASSKTGDYGYTF. The CDR3 DNA reads TGTGCCAGCAGCAAAACAGGGGACTATGGCTACACCTTC.

This chain links TRBV11-2 with TRBJ2-1, with TRBD2 identical over 13 bases. Germline CDR1 is SGHAT and CDR2 is FQNNGV. This CDR3 region has 17 residues. The junction had 4 bases not matched to a gene; V was cut back by 3 bases and J by 2 bases. The CDR3 sequence: CASSFTSGGAPYNEQFF. As DNA, the CDR3 is TGTGCCAGCAGCTTTACTAGCGGGGGGGCCCCCTACAATGAGCAGTTCTTC.

This clone has a handful of counts. V is TRBV29-1 and J is TRBJ2-1; 7 bases align to TRBD1. The CDR3 has 12 amino acids. V gave up 6 bases and J gave up 6 bases; unmatched junction bases: 5. Germline CDR1 is SQVTM and CDR2 is ANQGSEA. The CDR3, as DNA: TGCAGCGTCAACAGGGGTGGCAATGAGCAGTTCTTC. It yields the protein CSVNRGGNEQFF.

This clone was counted between two and nine times. The chain uses TRBV19 and TRBJ1-1; D gene ambiguous. Germline assignment: CDR1 LNHDA and CDR2 SQIVND (reference sequence). Trimming stripped 5 bases from V and 6 bases from J, with 13 bases between. The CDR3 is 13 amino acids. This CDR3 is CASSLRGGAEAFF. CDR3 nucleotide sequence: TGTGCCAGTAGTCTCCGGGGAGGTGCTGAAGCTTTCTTT.

The rearrangement uses TRBV10-3 and TRBJ1-6; no clear D. Trimming stripped 6 bases from V and 2 bases from J, with 11 bases between. This CDR3 is built from 15 residues. Germline lookup yields CDR1 ENHRY and CDR2 SYGVKD. The CDR3 sequence is CAISPDTAYNSPLHF. The CDR3 DNA reads TGTGCCATCAGCCCCGATACGGCCTATAATTCACCCCTCCACTTT.

This clone was seen a few times. The V gene is TRBV19, the J gene TRBJ2-1; 8 nucleotides agree with TRBD2. CDR1 is LNHDA and CDR2 is SQIVND in the germline V gene (reference sequence). V gave up 6 bases and J gave up 8 bases; unmatched junction bases: 12. This CDR3 has 15 amino acids. CDR3 loop: CASSPIRGGFHEQFF. CDR3 DNA: TGTGCCAGTAGCCCTATCCGGGGGGGCTTTCATGAGCAGTTCTTC.

This rearrangement joins TRBV7-2 to TRBJ2-7, with 14 bases matching TRBD2. Germline-derived CDR1 and CDR2 are SGHTA and FQGNSA. With 1 base clipped from V and 10 bases from J, the junction kept 9 bases outside the gene matches. The CDR3 covers 16 residues. CDR3 residues: CASSLEGTSGGRPQYF. Here the CDR3 DNA reads TGTGCCAGCAGCTTAGAAGGGACTAGCGGGGGCCGTCCCCAGTACTTC.

This clone was seen more than once but under ten times. The chain combines TRBV6-1 with TRBJ1-1; D remains unclear. Germline V gives CDR1 MNHNS, CDR2 SASEGT. Trimming pared 0 bases from V and 0 bases from J, leaving 5 bases between. The CDR3 consists of 14 residues. The CDR3 is CASSEAGMNTEAFF. The CDR3 nucleotides read TGTGCCAGCAGTGAAGCGGGCATGAACACTGAAGCTTTCTTT.

V usage is TRBV19 and J usage is TRBJ2-5; tentatively, D is TRBD1 or TRBD2 (5 bases each). This CDR3 contains 16 residues. CDR1 and CDR2 (germline): LNHDA, SQIVND (reference sequence). V was clipped by 5 bases and J by 2 bases, with 18 bases between them. The CDR3 sequence is CASSAVVGTAQETQYF. The CDR3 bases are TGTGCCAGTAGTGCCGTGGTAGGGACGGCTCAAGAGACCCAGTACTTC.

CDR3 nucleotides: TGTGCCAGCAGCTGGAAAGGAACAAGCTCCTACGAGCAGTACTTC. This translates into CASSWKGTSSYEQYF. This chain links TRBV5-6 with TRBJ2-7; D remains unclear. The CDR3 runs to 15 residues. Germline CDR1 is SGHDT and CDR2 is YYEEEE. V lost 3 bases and J lost 0, with 13 bases in between. The entire variable domain, with the rest obtained from reference TRBV5-6 and TRBJ2-7, is as follows: DAGVTQSPTHLIKTRGQQVTLRCSPKSGHDTVSWYQQALGQGPQFIFQYYEEEERQRGNFPDRFSGHQFPNYSSELNVNALLLGDSALYLCASSWKGTSSYEQYFGPGTRLTVT.

This chain joins TRBV5-1 and TRBJ2-5; 7 bases align to TRBD1. Germline V CDR1 and CDR2: SGHRS, YFSETQ. The CDR3 consists of 13 residues. V lost 4 bases and J lost 4; bases outside the gene matches: 4. CDR3 nucleotides: TGCGCCAGCAGCCCACAGGGGAGAGAGACCCAGTACTTC. As protein: CASSPQGRETQYF.

The chain couples TRBV5-1 to TRBJ2-2, with no clear D. CDR1 and CDR2 from the germline V gene are SGHRS and YFSETQ. CDR3 length: 14 amino acids. With 1 base removed from V and 4 bases from J, the gap between germline ends came to 8 bases. In DNA form, the CDR3 reads TGCGCCAGCAGCTTGCGGGTGGTCACCGGGGAGCTGTTTTTT. Translated, it gives CASSLRVVTGELFF.